These 10 T cell receptor beta chains originate from one sample sequenced in a study of blood T cell repertoires in COVID-19. The repertoire was sequenced with immunoSEQ multiplex PCR; TCRdb's copy has only in-frame clones and lacks some. Of fewer than 75,000 clones in the sample, roughly 87% are singletons; the top ten hold about 10%. The specimen was peripheral blood. Receptor source: an elderly man with acute or convalescent COVID-19.

This rearrangement joins TRBV27 to TRBJ1-1; 8 bases are a match to TRBD1. CDR1 MNHEY and CDR2 SMNVEV come from the germline V gene (reference sequence). The CDR3 length is 15 residues. The J segment lost 10 bases and the V segment lost 2 bases, leaving 12 bases of the junction unmatched. The CDR3 region has the DNA TGTGCCAGCAGTTTAAGGCCGGGACAGGTAGAGCGAGCTTTCTTT. Amino acids: CASSLRPGQVERAFF.

The chain combines TRBV6-2 or TRBV6-3 with TRBJ2-1; 7 bases map to TRBD1. The junction had 1 base not matched to a gene; V was cut back by 4 bases and J by 4 bases. The CDR3 spans 13 residues. Germline CDR1 MNHEY, CDR2 SVGEGT. The DNA for the CDR3 is TGTGCCAGCAGTTGGGACAGTTACAATGAGCAGTTCTTC. Translated, it gives CASSWDSYNEQFF.

Only one count was recorded for this clone. V usage is TRBV3-1 (or the pseudogene TRBV3-2) and J usage is TRBJ1-2; D unclear. The V and J ends lost 1 base and 4 bases respectively, with 10 bases between them. CDR1 and CDR2 (germline): LGHDT, YNNKEL (reference sequence). This CDR3 is 14 amino acids long. In nucleotides, the CDR3 is TGTGCCAGCAGCCAAGGGGTTGGACTCTATGGCTACACCTTC. This codes for CASSQGVGLYGYTF.

The chain joins TRBV2 to TRBJ2-1; 10 nucleotides match TRBD2. With V trimmed by 8 bases and J by 0 bases, 4 bases remained unmatched. The CDR3 is 15 amino acids. The germline CDR1 and CDR2 sequences are SNHLY and FYNNEI. This chain's CDR3 is CASSSSGSSYNEQFF. The DNA of the CDR3 is TGTGCCAGCTCTTCTAGCGGGAGCTCCTACAATGAGCAGTTCTTC.

The chain links TRBV4-2 to TRBJ2-7; D possibly corresponds to TRBD1 (6 bases). The CDR3 has 15 residues. The V end lost 0 bases, the J end lost 2 bases, and 11 bases lay between the germline ends. CDR1 is LGHNA and CDR2 is YNFKEQ in the germline V gene. CDR3 DNA: TGTGCCAGCAGCCAAGAAGGCAGGGGACCCTACGAGCAGTACTTC. Translation gives CASSQEGRGPYEQYF.

V usage is TRBV5-1 and J usage is TRBJ2-5, with D perhaps TRBD1 (6 bases). V shed 4 bases and J shed 4 bases, with 14 bases lying between them. CDR3 length: 14 amino acids. The germline V gene has CDR1 SGHRS and CDR2 YFSETQ. The CDR3 sequence is CASSQQGMGETQYF. In DNA form, the CDR3 reads TGCGCCAGCAGCCAACAGGGTATGGGAGAGACCCAGTACTTC.

This sequence joins TRBV5-8 and TRBJ2-1; 12 nucleotides align to TRBD1. The germline V gene encodes CDR1 SGHTS and CDR2 YDEGEE. V was clipped by 2 bases and J by 0 bases; unmatched bases: 9. The CDR3 is 19 residues long. Here the CDR3 reads CASSLSRDRGQSSYNEQFF. As DNA, the CDR3 is TGTGCCAGCAGCTTAAGTCGGGACAGGGGGCAGAGCTCCTACAATGAGCAGTTCTTC.

The CDR3 DNA reads TGTGCCTGGAGTTCCTCCGGGGAAAAACTGTTTTTT. Amino acid sequence: CAWSSSGEKLFF. The chain links TRBV30 to TRBJ1-4; no clear D gene. The CDR3 is 12 residues long. In germline, CDR1 is GTSNPN, CDR2 SVGIG (reference sequence). The V and J ends lost 2 bases and 8 bases respectively, with 9 bases between them.

The chain links TRBV27 to TRBJ1-4; no clear D. The ends were cut back, 6 bases at V and 2 bases at J, with 10 bases in the middle. Germline assignment: CDR1 MNHEY and CDR2 SMNVEV (reference sequence). The length of the CDR3 is 14 residues. The DNA of the CDR3 is TGTGCCAGCAGGAAACAGAGTACTAATGAAAAACTGTTTTTT. Encoded protein: CASRKQSTNEKLFF.

This clone appeared once. The chain employs TRBV3-1 (or the pseudogene TRBV3-2) and TRBJ1-1; D perhaps matches TRBD1 (6 bases). The CDR3 runs to 14 residues. Trimming took off 3 bases at V and 1 base at J, with 9 bases between the two ends. CDR1 LGHDT and CDR2 YNNKEL come from the germline V gene (reference sequence). This CDR3 is CASSQLQGNTEAFF. Written as DNA, the CDR3 is TGTGCCAGCAGCCAGTTACAGGGGAACACTGAAGCTTTCTTT.